Detailed here is one TCR beta chain. Its antigen remains unidentified. The sample holds no much larger clone one base away, and base qualities are not on file. The protocol used for the library was PCR. TCRdb shows the sequencer as Illumina HiSeq 2500. Unique molecular identifiers were incorporated into TCR beta cDNA libraries to reduce PCR and sequencing biases. About 500,000 cDNA molecules were obtained for every 1 to 10 million input T cells, so each molecule roughly corresponded to one T cell. Patient libraries were prepared and sequenced with the same protocol used for the earlier healthy control dataset. Samples belonging to the same batch were prepared together, multiplexed and sequenced on a shared HiSeq lane. From the authors' description of their analysis: MIGEC handled the raw barcoded reads, throwing out single-read molecular identifier groups before consensus assembly and CDR3 extraction. Clonotype tables were post-analysed with VDJtools, normalizing diversity by down-sampling all datasets to the smallest sample size. To correct batch-related cross-sample contamination, repertoire overlap clustering matched CDR3 amino acid sequences but not nucleotide sequences. TCRdb reprocessing: public reads trimmed at Q25 with fastp, clones called with MiXCR, in-frame beta chains kept. Duplicate CDR3 protein sequences are folded into a single record with the most common DNA and genes. Clone size and V and J calls follow TCRdb, not the original study. Counted in this sample were 600,000 to 750,000 distinct CDR3 sequences; approximately 59% of them appeared once. Of the sample, roughly 12% is held by the ten largest clones.

The sample belongs to a study of post-analysis software for immune sequencing data (dated by TCRdb to about 2015). Turning to the overall study: The recorded disease courses included relapsing-remitting, secondary progressive and progressive-relapsing multiple sclerosis, and some patients had no subtype annotation. The patient repertoires were set against under 13 previously published healthy control repertoires from donors whose ages ranged from roughly 6 to 27 years. A subset of samples was prepared in parallel using single-end sample barcoding, then pooled and co-amplified after Illumina adapter ligation. Overall results and qualifications from the work: The control group was slightly older than the multiple sclerosis patient group. Significantly higher frequencies in patients than in controls were found for roughly 5 TRBV segments, including TRBV5-6, TRBV5-1 and TRBV20-1. Strong co-clustering of samples prepared in the same batch was shown by direct clustering with F measure, prompting a batch-effect correction. Significantly lower normalized Chao1 diversity was found in multiple sclerosis patients than in controls, suggesting substantial peripheral T-cell clonal expansion.

Per the germline V gene, SGHAT is the CDR1 and FQNNGV is the CDR2. Here V drops 9 bases and J drops 4 bases, and the junction holds 5 bases not matched to any gene. The CDR3, from cysteine to phenylalanine, totals 14 residues. The kept DNA is CDR3 alone, 42 bases in frame from the first base. TCR beta repertoires were profiled from peripheral blood of approximately 13 young patients with multiple sclerosis to demonstrate the VDJtools post-analysis software. The patients with multiple sclerosis were children and adolescents between about 6 and 17 years of age. Sequencing was done on a sample of blood. Rearrangement joined TRBV11-2 to TRBJ2-2, with 10 junctional bases fitting TRBD2. The sequence came from a girl aged 2-10 years with multiple sclerosis. CDR3 sequence: CASSLAGFTGELFF. The DNA reads as follows: TGTGCCAGTTCACTAGCGGGGTTCACCGGGGAGCTGTTTTTT.